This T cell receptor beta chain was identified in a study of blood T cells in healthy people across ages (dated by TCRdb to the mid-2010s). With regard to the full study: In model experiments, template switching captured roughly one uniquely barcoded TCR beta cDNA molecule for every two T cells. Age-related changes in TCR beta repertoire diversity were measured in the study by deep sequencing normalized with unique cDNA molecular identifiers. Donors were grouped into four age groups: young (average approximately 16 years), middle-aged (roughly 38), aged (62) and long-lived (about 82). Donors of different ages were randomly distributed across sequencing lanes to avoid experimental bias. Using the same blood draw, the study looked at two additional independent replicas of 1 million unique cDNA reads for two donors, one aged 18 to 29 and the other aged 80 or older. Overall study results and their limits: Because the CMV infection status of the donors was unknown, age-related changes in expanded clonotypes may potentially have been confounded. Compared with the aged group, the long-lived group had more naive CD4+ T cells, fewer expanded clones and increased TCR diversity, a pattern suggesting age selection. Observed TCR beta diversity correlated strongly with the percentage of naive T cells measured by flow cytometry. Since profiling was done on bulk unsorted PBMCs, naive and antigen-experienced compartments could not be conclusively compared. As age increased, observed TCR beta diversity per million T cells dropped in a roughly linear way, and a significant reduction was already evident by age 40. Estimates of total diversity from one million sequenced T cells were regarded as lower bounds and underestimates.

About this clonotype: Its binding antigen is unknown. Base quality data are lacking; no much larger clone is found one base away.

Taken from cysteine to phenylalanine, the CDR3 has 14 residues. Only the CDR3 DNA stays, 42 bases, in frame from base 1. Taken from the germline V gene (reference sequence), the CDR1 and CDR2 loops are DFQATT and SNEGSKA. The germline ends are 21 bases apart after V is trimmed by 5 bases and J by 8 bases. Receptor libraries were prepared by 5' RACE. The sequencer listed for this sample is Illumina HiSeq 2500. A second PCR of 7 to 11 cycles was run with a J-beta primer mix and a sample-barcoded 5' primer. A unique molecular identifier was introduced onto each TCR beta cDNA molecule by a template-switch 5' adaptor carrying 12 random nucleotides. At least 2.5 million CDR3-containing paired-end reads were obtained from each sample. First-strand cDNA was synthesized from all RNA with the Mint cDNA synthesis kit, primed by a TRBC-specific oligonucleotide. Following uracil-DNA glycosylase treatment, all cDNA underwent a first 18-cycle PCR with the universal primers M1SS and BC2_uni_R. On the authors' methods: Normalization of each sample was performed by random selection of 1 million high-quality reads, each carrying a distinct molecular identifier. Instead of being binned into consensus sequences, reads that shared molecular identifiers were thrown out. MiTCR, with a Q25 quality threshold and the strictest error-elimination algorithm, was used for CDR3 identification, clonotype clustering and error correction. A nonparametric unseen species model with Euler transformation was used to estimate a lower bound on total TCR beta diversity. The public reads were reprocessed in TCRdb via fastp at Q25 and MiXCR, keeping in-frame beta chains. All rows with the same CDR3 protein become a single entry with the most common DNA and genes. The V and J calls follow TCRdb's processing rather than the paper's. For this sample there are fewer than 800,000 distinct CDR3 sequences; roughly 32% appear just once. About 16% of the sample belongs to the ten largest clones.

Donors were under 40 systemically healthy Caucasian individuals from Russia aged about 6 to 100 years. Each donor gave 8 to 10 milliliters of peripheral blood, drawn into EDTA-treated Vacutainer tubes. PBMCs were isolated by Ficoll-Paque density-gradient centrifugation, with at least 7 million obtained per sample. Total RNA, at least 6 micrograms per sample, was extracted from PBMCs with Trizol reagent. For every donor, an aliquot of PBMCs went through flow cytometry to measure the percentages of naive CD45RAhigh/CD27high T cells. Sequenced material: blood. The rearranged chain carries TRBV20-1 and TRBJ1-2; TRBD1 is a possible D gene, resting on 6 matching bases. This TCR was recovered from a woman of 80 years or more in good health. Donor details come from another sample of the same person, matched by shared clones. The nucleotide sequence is TGCAGTGCTTCGGTGGGGGGCGGAGGAGAGGGCTACACCTTC. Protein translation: CSASVGGGGEGYTF.